This TCR beta chain is drawn from a study of Ad26.COV2.S vaccination and SARS-CoV-2 variants. The method was immunoSEQ multiplex PCR; TCRdb's version includes in-frame clones alone and lacks a portion of them. This sample has 430,000 or so clones; 80% to 95% occur once, and the top ten carry 12%. The treatment is: approximately 18 received Ad26.COV2.S at low or high dose, single or two shots; 5 received placebo; per-sample allocation not given. Samples were taken on day 63 after the first vaccine or placebo injection. V shed 7 bases and J 14 bases; nucleotides not matched to a gene: 20. Per the germline V gene, CDR1 is SNHLY and CDR2 is FYNNEI. The CDR3 totals 16 residues.

This sequence joins TRBV2 and TRBJ2-1; 10 nucleotides agree with TRBD2. Specimen: peripheral blood, collected in a trial of Ad26.COV2.S vaccine versus placebo. The TCR originated in a person between 18 and 65 years old who received the Ad26.COV2.S COVID-19 vaccine or a placebo. DNA of the CDR3: TGTGCCAGCACGGGGACTAGCGCTTCCATGGGTTCGGGGGAGTTCTTC. Amino acid sequence: CASTGTSASMGSGEFF.